This T cell receptor beta chain was identified in a study of neurological immune-mediated disorders. This clonotype was seen ten or more times. From the 5' RACE reads, TCRdb called clonotypes with MiXCR, one entry per CDR3 protein. The data hold about 54,000 distinct CDR3 sequences, with approximately 3.6% observed a single time. CDR1 SGHRS and CDR2 YFSETQ come from the germline V gene. Trimming left V 1 base short and J 4 bases short, with 12 bases between. The CDR3 contains 15 residues. The chain couples TRBV5-1 to TRBJ1-5; TRBD1 might be the D (5 bases). The sequencing sample was made of CD4+ T cells from blood. This sequence originates from a woman between 40 and 55 years old with multiple sclerosis. The CDR3 sequence: CASSLSVGVNQPQHF. In DNA form, the CDR3 reads TGCGCCAGCAGCTTGTCGGTAGGGGTTAATCAGCCCCAGCATTTT. Supplemented by reference TRBV5-1 and TRBJ1-5, the full variable domain reads KAGVTQTPRYLIKTRGQQVTLSCSPISGHRSVSWYQQTPGQGLQFLFEYFSETQRNKGNFPGRFSGRQFSNSRSEMNVSTLELGDSALYLCASSLSVGVNQPQHFGDGTRLSIL.